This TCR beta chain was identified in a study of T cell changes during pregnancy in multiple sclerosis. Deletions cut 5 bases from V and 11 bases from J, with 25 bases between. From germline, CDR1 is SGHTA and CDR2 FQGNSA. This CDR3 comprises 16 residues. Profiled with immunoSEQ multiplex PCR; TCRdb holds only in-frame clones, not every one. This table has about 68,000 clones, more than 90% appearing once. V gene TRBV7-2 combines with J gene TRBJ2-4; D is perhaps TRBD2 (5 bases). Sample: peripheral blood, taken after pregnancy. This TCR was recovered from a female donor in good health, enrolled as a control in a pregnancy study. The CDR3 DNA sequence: TGTGCCAGCAGCCAGCGGACGCAGGACTTTAGTTTCGTTCAGTACTTC. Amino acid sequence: CASSQRTQDFSFVQYF.